This passage covers 20 T cell receptor beta chains from one sample sequenced in a study of blood T cells in healthy people across ages. Sample-barcoded 5' priming and a J-beta primer mix drove a second PCR of 7 to 11 cycles. TCRdb reanalysed the 5' RACE reads using MiXCR and keeps one entry per CDR3 protein. Of around 500,000 distinct CDR3 sequences listed, around half were seen once; the top ten hold under 30%. Sequencing was carried out using blood. These receptors originate from an older man in good health.

The V call is TRBV30, the J call TRBJ1-1; possible D gene TRBD1, 5 bases. This CDR3 region has 13 residues. The V gene lost 1 base and the J gene lost 4 bases, with 10 bases spanning the gap. CDR1 is GTSNPN, CDR2 SVGIG, per germline (reference sequence). CDR3 sequence: CAWSAFGGTEAFF. The CDR3, as DNA: TGTGCCTGGAGTGCCTTCGGGGGCACTGAAGCTTTCTTT.

This chain connects TRBV5-5 to TRBJ2-3, with D unclear. This CDR3 spans 14 amino acids. With 7 bases removed from V and 0 bases from J, the gap between germline ends came to 12 bases. CDR1 SGHKS and CDR2 YYEKEE come from the germline V gene (reference sequence). The CDR3: CASRRQGSTDTQYF. The CDR3 DNA reads TGTGCCAGCCGCCGTCAAGGCAGCACAGATACGCAGTATTTT. Looking up the rest from reference TRBV5-5 and TRBJ2-3 gives the full variable domain: DAGVTQSPTHLIKTRGQQVTLRCSPISGHKSVSWYQQVLGQGPQFIFQYYEKEERGRGNFPDRFSARQFPNYSSELNVNALLLGDSALYLCASRRQGSTDTQYFGPGTRLTVL.

The chain employs TRBV7-2 and TRBJ2-3; possibly TRBD2 for D (6 bases). Trimming stripped 3 bases from V and 4 bases from J, with 20 bases between. Per germline, CDR1 SGHTA and CDR2 FQGNSA. The CDR3 totals 17 residues. In DNA, the CDR3 is TGTGCCAGCAGCTTGTTGGGCGCGGGGTATAGGTCAGATACGCAGTATTTT. It yields the protein CASSLLGAGYRSDTQYF.

Comment on this clonotype: This sequence may be a read error, since a much larger clone differs from it by one base. This sequence joins TRBV6-6 and TRBJ2-6, with 8 nucleotides matching TRBD1. The length of the CDR3 is 14 residues. Per germline, CDR1 MNHNY and CDR2 SVGAGI (reference sequence). The CDR3 DNA is TGTACCAGCAGTTACAGGGGGGGGGCCAACGTCCTGACTTTC. Encoded protein: CTSSYRGGANVLTF.

To note about this clonotype: This sequence may be a read error, since a much larger clone differs from it by one base. The chain is built from TRBV29-1 and TRBJ2-7; the D is unclear. The J call may be incorrect, as the DNA end agrees better with TRBJ2-5. This CDR3 spans 13 amino acids. Germline CDR1 and CDR2: SQVTM and ANQGSEA. In DNA form, the CDR3 reads TGCAGCGTTCGATTACTGGGGTCAGGGACCCAGTACTTC. This translates into CSVRLLGSGTQYF.

This clonotype was counted a few times. The chain combines TRBV6-4 with TRBJ2-1; D is possibly TRBD1 (5 bases). Looked up from germline, CDR1 is MRHNA and CDR2 is SNTAGT. CDR3 length equals 14 residues. V was trimmed by 7 bases and J by 6 bases, leaving 16 bases between them. CDR3 sequence (DNA): TGTGCCAGCAAGGTGGGGCCAAGGGCCAATGAGCAGTTCTTC. This gives the protein CASKVGPRANEQFF.

The chain uses TRBV2 and TRBJ2-7; 8 bases are shared with TRBD1. The junction had 9 bases not matched to a gene; V was cut back by 6 bases and J by 2 bases. The CDR3 has 15 residues. Germline V lookup: CDR1 SNHLY, CDR2 FYNNEI. CDR3 region: CASRSDRGQAYEQYF. Here the CDR3 DNA reads TGTGCCAGCAGGTCCGACAGGGGACAGGCCTACGAGCAGTACTTC.

The J gene is TRBJ2-3, the V gene TRBV10-2; D may match TRBD1 or TRBD2 (5 bases each). The CDR3 spans 13 residues. Germline values: CDR1 WSHSY, CDR2 SAAADI. The V gene lost 6 bases and the J gene lost 3 bases, with 10 bases spanning the gap. The CDR3 loop is CASSPEGTDTQYF. The CDR3 DNA is TGCGCCAGCAGCCCCGAGGGGACAGATACGCAGTATTTT.

This clonotype was counted a few times. The chain employs TRBV7-9 and TRBJ1-4; maybe TRBD1 (6 bases). In germline, CDR1 is SEHNR, CDR2 FQNEAQ (reference sequence). V lost 2 bases and J 8 bases, leaving 12 bases between the germline ends. The CDR3 sequence is 14 residues long. CDR3 residues: CASSLRGAEEKLFF. The CDR3 DNA is TGTGCCAGCAGCTTACGGGGGGCGGAAGAAAAACTGTTTTTT. The full variable domain, completed using reference TRBV7-9 and TRBJ1-4, is DTGVSQNPRHKITKRGQNVTFRCDPISEHNRLYWYRQTLGQGPEFLTYFQNEAQLEKSRLLSDRFSAERPKGSFSTLEIQRTEQGDSAMYLCASSLRGAEEKLFFGSGTQLSVL.

This chain links TRBV20-1 with TRBJ1-1; TRBD1 might be the D (5 bases). This CDR3 spans 13 amino acids. CDR1 DFQATT and CDR2 SNEGSKA come from the germline V gene (reference sequence). V dropped 6 bases and J dropped 4 bases, with 15 bases sitting between them. The CDR3 protein is CSAWQGWGTEAFF. Here the CDR3 DNA reads TGCAGTGCCTGGCAGGGCTGGGGCACTGAAGCTTTCTTT.

The count of this clonotype is one. Compared with germline, one end of the junction differs, possibly owing to a read error. The chain employs TRBV4-1 and TRBJ2-4; D gene unclear. CDR1 and CDR2 (germline): MGHRA, YSYEKL. The CDR3 contains 18 residues. CDR3 protein: CARSPSRECETNGDIQYF. The CDR3 DNA sequence: TGCGCCCGCAGCCCCAGCCGTGAGTGCGAGACGAATGGTGACATTCAGTACTTC.

This clonotype was counted a few times. The chain joins TRBV29-1 to TRBJ2-2; 10 bases agree with TRBD1. The CDR3 length is 19 residues. The V and J ends lost 4 bases and 2 bases, in that order; junction bases with no gene match: 16. The V gene's germline CDR1 is SQVTM and CDR2 ANQGSEA. CDR3 sequence reads: CSVALWGQGQPINTGELFF. Here the CDR3 DNA reads TGCAGCGTTGCCCTTTGGGGACAGGGGCAACCGATTAACACCGGGGAGCTGTTTTTT.

The V call is TRBV12-3 or TRBV12-4, the J call TRBJ2-1; TRBD2 agrees at 11 bases. The ends lost 5 bases at V and 7 bases at J; junction bases unmatched: 19. The CDR3 covers 19 residues. CDR3 residues: CASSRSLGTSGERTNEQFF. The CDR3, as DNA: TGTGCCAGCAGTCGATCCCTTGGGACTAGCGGAGAGAGGACTAATGAGCAGTTCTTC.

The chain couples TRBV7-2 to TRBJ2-4, with 11 positions matching TRBD2. V shed 0 bases, J shed 13 bases, and the junction held 5 bases outside the gene matches. Germline loops: CDR1 SGHTA, CDR2 FQGNSA. The CDR3 consists of 14 residues. DNA for the CDR3: TGTGCCAGCAGCTTAGCTCTAGCGGGAGGAGAGCAGTACTTC. Protein: CASSLALAGGEQYF.

V gene TRBV6-5 combines with J gene TRBJ2-7; no clear D. V was pared by 2 bases and J by 3 bases, with 14 bases between. This CDR3 is built from 15 residues. Germline lookup yields CDR1 MNHEY and CDR2 SVGAGI. The CDR3 loop reads CASSYSPQAHYEQYF. The CDR3 coding sequence is TGTGCCAGCAGTTACAGTCCCCAGGCCCACTACGAGCAGTACTTC.

This CDR3 reads CASSFETGANVLTF. The DNA of the CDR3 is TGCGCCAGCAGCTTTGAGACCGGGGCCAACGTCCTGACTTTC. The chain couples TRBV5-1 to TRBJ2-6; D call uncertain. This CDR3 region has 14 residues. CDR1 and CDR2 from the germline V gene are SGHRS and YFSETQ. V gave up 2 bases and J gave up 4 bases, with 7 bases separating them. Combining the CDR3 with reference TRBV5-1 and TRBJ2-6 gives the whole variable domain KAGVTQTPRYLIKTRGQQVTLSCSPISGHRSVSWYQQTPGQGLQFLFEYFSETQRNKGNFPGRFSGRQFSNSRSEMNVSTLELGDSALYLCASSFETGANVLTFGAGSRLTVL.

The chain combines TRBV7-9 with TRBJ1-1; D not certain. CDR3 length: 14 residues. Trimming took off 1 base at V and 6 bases at J, with 12 bases between the two ends. Germline loops: CDR1 SEHNR, CDR2 FQNEAQ (reference sequence). For the CDR3, the DNA is TGTGCCAGCAGCTTAGACGGCAACGTGGCTGAAGCTTTCTTT. The encoded protein is CASSLDGNVAEAFF. The whole variable domain, filled in from reference TRBV7-9 and TRBJ1-1, reads DTGVSQNPRHKITKRGQNVTFRCDPISEHNRLYWYRQTLGQGPEFLTYFQNEAQLEKSRLLSDRFSAERPKGSFSTLEIQRTEQGDSAMYLCASSLDGNVAEAFFGQGTRLTVV.

V and J are TRBV7-2 and TRBJ2-3; the match to TRBD2 covers 9 bases. The CDR3 contains 18 residues. The V gene's germline CDR1 is SGHTA and CDR2 FQGNSA. The V gene end was trimmed by 1 base and the J gene end by 4 bases; junction bases not matched to a gene: 12. The CDR3 DNA follows: TGTGCCAGCAGCTTAGTTCCTCTGGCGGGAGGGCCGGCAGATACGCAGTATTTT. Protein: CASSLVPLAGGPADTQYF.

The V gene is TRBV7-3, the J gene TRBJ2-1, with TRBD2 identical over 12 bases. Germline-derived CDR1 and CDR2 are SGHTA and FQGTGA. The V segment lost 5 bases and the J segment 0 bases; nucleotides outside the gene matches: 5. The CDR3 covers 17 residues. The CDR3 loop is CASSAGLAGYSYNEQFF. The CDR3 coding sequence is TGTGCCAGCAGCGCCGGACTAGCGGGGTACTCCTACAATGAGCAGTTCTTC.

The chain recombines TRBV20-1 with TRBJ2-7; TRBD1 matches 7 bases. The junction had 9 bases not matched to a gene; V was cut back by 5 bases and J by 5 bases. CDR1 DFQATT and CDR2 SNEGSKA come from the germline V gene (reference sequence). This CDR3 region has 13 residues. This CDR3 reads CSAPRAGGDEQYF. The CDR3, as DNA: TGCAGTGCTCCCCGGGCAGGGGGTGACGAGCAGTACTTC.